The clone carrying this T cell receptor beta chain was seen a few times. Primers included in the PCR were 60 Vbeta and 13 Jbeta primers. This table comes from immunoSEQ multiplex PCR, and its TCRdb copy is limited to in-frame clones, with some not included. The table includes approximately 160,000 clones, around four fifths detected once. These data come from a study of cytomegalovirus exposure and HLA in healthy donors. Sequencing was performed on PBMCs. The origin of this receptor is a man aged 45-65 years in good health and CMV-seropositive.

The CDR3 is CASSAQGQGTTEAFF. The CDR3, as DNA: TGTGCCAGCAGCGCCCAAGGACAGGGGACCACTGAAGCTTTCTTT. The chain uses TRBV9 and TRBJ1-1; the match to TRBD1 covers 9 bases. CDR3 length: 15 amino acids. Germline CDR1 SGDLS, CDR2 YYNGEE. V lost 3 bases, J lost 4 bases, and 7 bases stayed unmatched.